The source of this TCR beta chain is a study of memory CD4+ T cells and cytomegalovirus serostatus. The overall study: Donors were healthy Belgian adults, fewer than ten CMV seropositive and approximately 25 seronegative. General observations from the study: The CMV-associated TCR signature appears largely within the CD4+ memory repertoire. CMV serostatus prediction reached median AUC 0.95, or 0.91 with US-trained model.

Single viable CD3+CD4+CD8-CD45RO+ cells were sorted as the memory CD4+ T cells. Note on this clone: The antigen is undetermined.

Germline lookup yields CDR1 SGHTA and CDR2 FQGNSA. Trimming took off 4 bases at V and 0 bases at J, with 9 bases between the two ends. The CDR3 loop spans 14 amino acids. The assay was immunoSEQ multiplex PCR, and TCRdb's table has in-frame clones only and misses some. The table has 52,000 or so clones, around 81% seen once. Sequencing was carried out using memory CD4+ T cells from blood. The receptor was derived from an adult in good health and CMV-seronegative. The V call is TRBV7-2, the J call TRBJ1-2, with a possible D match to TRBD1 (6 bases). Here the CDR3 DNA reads TGTGCCAGCAGCTGGGACACTACTAACTATGGCTACACCTTC. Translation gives CASSWDTTNYGYTF.